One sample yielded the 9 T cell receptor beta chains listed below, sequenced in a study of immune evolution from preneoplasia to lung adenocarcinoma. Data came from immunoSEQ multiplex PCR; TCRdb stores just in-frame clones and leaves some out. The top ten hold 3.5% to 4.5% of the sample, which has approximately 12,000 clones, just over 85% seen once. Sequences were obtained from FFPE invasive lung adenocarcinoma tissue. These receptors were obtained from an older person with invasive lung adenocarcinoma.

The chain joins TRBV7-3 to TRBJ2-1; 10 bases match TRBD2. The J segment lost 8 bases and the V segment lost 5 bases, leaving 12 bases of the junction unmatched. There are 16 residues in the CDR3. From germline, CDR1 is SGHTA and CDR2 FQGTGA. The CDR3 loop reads CASSPSGTSDPHEQFF. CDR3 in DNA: TGTGCCAGCAGCCCCTCTGGGACTAGCGACCCTCATGAGCAGTTCTTC.

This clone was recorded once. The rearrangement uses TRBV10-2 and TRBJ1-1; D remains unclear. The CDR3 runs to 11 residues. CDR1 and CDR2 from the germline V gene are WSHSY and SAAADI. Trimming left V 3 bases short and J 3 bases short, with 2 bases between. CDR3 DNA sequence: TGCGCCAGCAGTGACCACACTGAAGCTTTCTTT. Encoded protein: CASSDHTEAFF.

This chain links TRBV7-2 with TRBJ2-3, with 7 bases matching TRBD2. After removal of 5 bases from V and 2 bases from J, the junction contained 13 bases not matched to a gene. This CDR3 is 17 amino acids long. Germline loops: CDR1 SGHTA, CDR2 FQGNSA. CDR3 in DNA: TGTGCCAGCAGCATGTGGGGGGGGGATCGCTCCACAGATACGCAGTATTTT. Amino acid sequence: CASSMWGGDRSTDTQYF.

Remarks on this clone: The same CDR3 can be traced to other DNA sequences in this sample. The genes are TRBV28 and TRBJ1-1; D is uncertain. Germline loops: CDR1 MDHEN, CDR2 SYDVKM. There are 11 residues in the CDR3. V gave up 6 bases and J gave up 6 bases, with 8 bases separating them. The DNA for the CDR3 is TGTGCCAGCAGGGGAAGGCCTGAAGCTTTCTTT. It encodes CASRGRPEAFF.

CDR3 nucleotide sequence: TGTGCCAGCAAAACGGCAAACTCTGGGGCCAACGTCCTGACTTTC. Its translation: CASKTANSGANVLTF. The V gene is TRBV2, the J gene TRBJ2-6; no definite D call. V was trimmed by 7 bases and J by 0 bases, leaving 10 bases between them. CDR3 size: 15 residues. Germline V lookup: CDR1 SNHLY, CDR2 FYNNEI.

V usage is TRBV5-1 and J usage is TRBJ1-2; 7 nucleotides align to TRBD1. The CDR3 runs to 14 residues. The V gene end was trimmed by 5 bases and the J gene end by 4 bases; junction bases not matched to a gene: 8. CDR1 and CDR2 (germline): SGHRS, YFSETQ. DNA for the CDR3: TGCGCCAGCAGAGACCGACAGGGACCCTATGGCTACACCTTC. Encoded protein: CASRDRQGPYGYTF.

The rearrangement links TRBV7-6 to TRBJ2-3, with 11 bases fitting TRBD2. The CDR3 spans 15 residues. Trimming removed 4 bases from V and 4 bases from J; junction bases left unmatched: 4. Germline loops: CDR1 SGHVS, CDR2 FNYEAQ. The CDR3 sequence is CASSSLAGGPDTQYF. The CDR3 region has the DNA TGTGCCAGCAGCTCCCTAGCGGGAGGTCCAGATACGCAGTATTTT.

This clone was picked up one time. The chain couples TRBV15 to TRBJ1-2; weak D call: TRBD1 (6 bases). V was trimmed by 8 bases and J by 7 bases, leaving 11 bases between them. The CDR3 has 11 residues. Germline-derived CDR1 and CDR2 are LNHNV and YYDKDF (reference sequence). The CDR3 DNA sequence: TGTGCCACCGGGCCAGGGGCTGGCTACACCTTC. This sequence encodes CATGPGAGYTF.

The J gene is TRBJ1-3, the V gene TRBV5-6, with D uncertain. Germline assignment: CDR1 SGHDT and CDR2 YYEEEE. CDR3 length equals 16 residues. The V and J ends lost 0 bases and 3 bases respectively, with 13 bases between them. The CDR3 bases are TGTGCCAGCAGCTTGGGGGCCGGGGTCTTTGGAAACACCATATATTTT. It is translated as CASSLGAGVFGNTIYF.